The clone carrying this T cell receptor beta chain was picked up many times. Its target is unknown. The entry originates in a study of neurological immune-mediated disorders. On the study more broadly: About 90% of the 34 multiple sclerosis patients had relapsing-remitting disease; 3 had secondary progressive.

The cDNA was generated by 5'RACE with 10-nucleotide random UMIs. TCRdb re-called the 5' RACE reads through MiXCR, storing one row per CDR3 protein. The data hold some 56,000 distinct CDR3 sequences, with 3.8% observed a single time. Germline V gene sequence: CDR1 WSHSY, CDR2 SAAADI. V was cut by 6 bases and J by 2 bases, with 8 bases left in between. CDR3 size: 12 residues. Findings and caveats of the study: The level of TCR clonal expansion was highest in patients with HTLV-1-associated myelopathy and lowest in multiple sclerosis, where it fell below the level seen in healthy controls.

The chain recombines TRBV10-2 with TRBJ2-7; perhaps TRBD1 as D (5 bases). The receptor was derived from a man between 60 and 70 years old with multiple sclerosis. Specimen: PBMCs. CDR3 DNA sequence: TGCGCCAGCAGGACAGATACCTACGAGCAGTACTTC. It yields the protein CASRTDTYEQYF.